Following are 7 T cell receptor beta chains from one sample sequenced in a study of cytomegalovirus exposure and HLA in healthy donors. This PCR relied on a set of 60 Vbeta primers and 13 Jbeta primers. Measured with immunoSEQ multiplex PCR; TCRdb has only the in-frame clones, and not every one. The sample lists 97,000 or so clones, roughly two thirds occurring once. Sequencing was performed on PBMCs. These receptors were taken from a man over 45 in good health and CMV-seronegative.

This chain uses TRBV7-2 with TRBJ1-5; D is unclear. CDR1 and CDR2 (germline): SGHTA, FQGNSA. V lost 5 bases and J lost 3, with 14 bases in between. The CDR3 runs 15 residues. This chain's CDR3 is CASSLGGGNNQPQHF. DNA of the CDR3: TGTGCCAGCAGCCTCGGAGGAGGTAACAATCAGCCCCAGCATTTT.

CDR3 DNA: TGTGCCAGCAGTGATCTGTATTATCCTTGGCAAGCTTTCTTT. It encodes CASSDLYYPWQAFF. The rearrangement uses TRBV2 and TRBJ1-1; D not resolved. This CDR3 comprises 14 residues. Germline CDR1 reads SNHLY; CDR2 reads FYNNEI. Trimming stripped 3 bases from V and 9 bases from J, with 17 bases between.

This clone turned up a few times. V is TRBV7-2 and J is TRBJ2-5; no definite D call. Germline V gene lookup returns CDR1 SGHTA and CDR2 FQGNSA. The CDR3 extends over 12 amino acids. V dropped 4 bases and J dropped 5 bases, with 8 bases sitting between them. The CDR3 bases are TGTGCCAGCAGCTCCTACGGGGAGACCCAGTACTTC. Protein: CASSSYGETQYF.

This clone was counted a few times. The chain couples TRBV6-5 to TRBJ1-5; D is unclear. Trimming removed 10 bases from V and 0 bases from J, with 10 bases in between. Per the germline V gene, CDR1 is MNHEY and CDR2 is SVGAGI. The CDR3 loop spans 13 amino acids. CDR3 sequence reads: CATARDSNQPQHF. The CDR3 nucleotides are TGTGCCACCGCACGGGATAGCAATCAGCCCCAGCATTTT.

The table lists this clone with a few counts. The chain recombines TRBV7-6 with TRBJ2-3; maybe TRBD1 (5 bases). Germline V gene sequence: CDR1 SGHVS, CDR2 FNYEAQ. Trimming took off 5 bases at V and 4 bases at J, with 13 bases between the two ends. This CDR3 has 14 amino acids. The CDR3 protein is CASSPQVGADTQYF. CDR3 DNA sequence: TGTGCCAGCAGCCCCCAGGTAGGGGCAGATACGCAGTATTTT. The full variable domain, with the rest looked up from reference TRBV7-6 and TRBJ2-3, is GAGVSQSPRYKVTKRGQDVALRCDPISGHVSLYWYRQALGQGPEFLTYFNYEAQQDKSGLPNDRFSAERPEGSISTLTIQRTEQRDSAMYRCASSPQVGADTQYFGPGTRLTVL.

The V and J genes are TRBV6-5 and TRBJ1-3; maybe TRBD1 (6 bases). CDR1 is MNHEY and CDR2 is SVGAGI in the germline V gene. Trimming removed 2 bases from V and 0 bases from J, with 11 bases in between. The CDR3 totals 16 residues. The CDR3 DNA reads as TGTGCCAGCAGTTACGGGGGCTCTTTCTCTGGAAACACCATATATTTT. This codes for CASSYGGSFSGNTIYF.

The genes are TRBV9 and TRBJ2-7; 7 nucleotides agree with TRBD1. V shed 2 bases, J shed 4 bases, and the junction held 9 bases outside the gene matches. Germline assignment: CDR1 SGDLS and CDR2 YYNGEE. The CDR3 is 15 amino acids. Here the CDR3 reads CASSVTGTEIYEQYF. CDR3 bases: TGTGCCAGCAGCGTTACCGGGACAGAGATATACGAGCAGTACTTC.